These T cell receptor beta chains were read from a single sample in a study of cytomegalovirus exposure and HLA in healthy donors. Measured with immunoSEQ multiplex PCR; TCRdb has only the in-frame clones, and not every one. In the table there are around 140,000 clones, approximately 80% of which are singletons. Sequencing was performed on PBMCs. All receptors derive from a male donor in good health and CMV-seronegative. The CDR3 runs from the conserved cysteine through the conserved F or W. The D gene is left open where the match is weak. Size values are once, few and many counts, or a class for expanded clones, and some rows have none.

v_gene: TRBV19; abundance: -; d_gene: TRBD1; j_gene: TRBJ1-2; CDR3nt: TGTGCCAGTAGTAATTCGGCAGGGGGGAACTATGGCTACACCTTC; CDR3aa: CASSNSAGGNYGYTF
v_gene: TRBV2; abundance: -; d_gene: -; j_gene: TRBJ1-1; CDR3nt: TGTGCCAGCAGTGTCGAGAAACGGTCCGGAGGTTTCTTT; CDR3aa: CASSVEKRSGGFF
v_gene: TRBV29-1; abundance: -; d_gene: TRBD1; j_gene: TRBJ1-1; CDR3nt: TGCAGCGTTGGCGACAGGGCGGGCACTGAAGCTTTCTTT; CDR3aa: CSVGDRAGTEAFF
v_gene: TRBV6-5; abundance: -; d_gene: -; j_gene: TRBJ2-7; CDR3nt: TGTGCCAGCAGGTCGGGACTCAGGGCCTACGAGCAGTACTTC; CDR3aa: CASRSGLRAYEQYF
v_gene: TRBV11-2; abundance: once; d_gene: -; j_gene: TRBJ1-1; CDR3nt: TGTGCCAGCAGCTCCAGGGACTCGAACACTGAAGCTTTCTTT; CDR3aa: CASSSRDSNTEAFF
v_gene: TRBV27; abundance: -; d_gene: TRBD2; j_gene: TRBJ2-3; CDR3nt: TGTGCCCTAATGAAAAGCGGGAGAGGGGAGGGTACGCAGTATTTT; CDR3aa: CALMKSGRGEGTQYF
v_gene: TRBV5-1; abundance: -; d_gene: TRBD2; j_gene: TRBJ2-1; CDR3nt: TGCGCCAGCAGCCGAACATATTACACCGGGACTAGCGGGGGGCCCTACAATGAGCAGTTCTTC; CDR3aa: CASSRTYYTGTSGGPYNEQFF
v_gene: TRBV2; abundance: -; d_gene: TRBD1; j_gene: TRBJ2-7; CDR3nt: TGTGCCAGCAAGGACAGGGAACACGAGCAGTACTTC; CDR3aa: CASKDREHEQYF
v_gene: TRBV2; abundance: once; d_gene: TRBD2; j_gene: TRBJ2-2; CDR3nt: TGTGCCAGCAGCCGGTATAGCGGGAGCGGGACCGGGGAGCTGTTTTTT; CDR3aa: CASSRYSGSGTGELFF
v_gene: TRBV4-1; abundance: once; d_gene: -; j_gene: TRBJ2-7; CDR3nt: TGCGCCAGCAGCCGGGCCCCGGGACAAAACTACGAGCAGTACTTC; CDR3aa: CASSRAPGQNYEQYF